Listed here are 18 T cell receptor beta chains from one sample, sequenced in a study of shared clonotypes between healthy human individuals. Profiled with immunoSEQ multiplex PCR; TCRdb holds only in-frame clones, not every one. The sample has 950,000 to 1,300,000 clones; about 77% are singletons. What was sequenced was memory CD4+ T cells sorted from blood. Subset noted: CD45RA-negative fraction. The receptors here all came from a man younger than 30 in good health.

This clone was detected a few times. This chain joins TRBV5-4 and TRBJ2-3; D remains unclear. Trimming pared 5 bases from V and 5 bases from J, leaving 6 bases between. Looked up from germline, CDR1 is SGHNT and CDR2 is YYREEE (reference sequence). The CDR3 extends over 11 amino acids. CDR3 region: CASSARDTQYF. The CDR3 DNA sequence: TGTGCCAGCAGTGCGAGAGATACGCAGTATTTT.

The chain joins TRBV6-1 to TRBJ2-4; D is ambiguous. With 1 base removed from V and 12 bases from J, the gap between germline ends came to 13 bases. Germline V gene data show CDR1 as MNHNS and CDR2 as SASEGT. The CDR3 is 13 residues long. The CDR3 reads CASSEVIDTSQYF. CDR3 bases: TGTGCCAGCAGTGAAGTAATCGACACCAGTCAGTACTTC.

Comment on this clone: Different DNA sequences within this sample yield the same CDR3. This chain joins TRBV2 and TRBJ2-5; no clear D gene. V was cut by 7 bases and J by 1 base, with 10 bases left in between. From germline, CDR1 is SNHLY and CDR2 FYNNEI. This CDR3 contains 13 residues. CDR3 DNA: TGTGCCAGCACAGTACGCGGCCAAGAGACCCAGTACTTC. Protein: CASTVRGQETQYF.

The chain combines TRBV5-4 with TRBJ2-5, with a possible D match to TRBD2 (5 bases). CDR3 size: 15 residues. CDR1 is SGHNT and CDR2 is YYREEE in the germline V gene (reference sequence). V dropped 4 bases and J dropped 2 bases, with 15 bases sitting between them. CDR3 nucleotide sequence: TGTGCCAGCAGCCCGGACTCGATGGGACAAGAGACCCAGTACTTC. As protein: CASSPDSMGQETQYF.

This clone was counted between two and nine times. The J gene is TRBJ2-7, the V gene TRBV28, with TRBD1 matching 11 bases. The CDR3 runs 18 residues. V was clipped by 5 bases and J by 0 bases; unmatched bases: 12. CDR1 MDHEN and CDR2 SYDVKM come from the germline V gene. This CDR3 is CASSLQISGQGVSYEQYF. The DNA for the CDR3 is TGTGCCAGCAGTCTCCAAATATCGGGACAGGGGGTCTCCTACGAGCAGTACTTC. Filled out from reference TRBV28 and TRBJ2-7, the complete variable domain reads DVKVTQSSRYLVKRTGEKVFLECVQDMDHENMFWYRQDPGLGLRLIYFSYDVKMKEKGDIPEGYSVSREKKERFSLILESASTNQTSMYLCASSLQISGQGVSYEQYFGPGTRLTVT.

This chain uses TRBV5-6 with TRBJ2-5, with 10 bases aligning to TRBD1. Germline loops: CDR1 SGHDT, CDR2 YYEEEE. There are 14 residues in the CDR3. The V segment lost 4 bases and the J segment 11 bases; nucleotides outside the gene matches: 11. The CDR3 nucleotides are TGTGCCAGCAGCCCGGGACAGGGGTGGAGGGAGCAGTACTTC. It translates to CASSPGQGWREQYF.

This chain uses TRBV2 with TRBJ1-4, with 9 bases aligning to TRBD1. Germline-derived CDR1 and CDR2 are SNHLY and FYNNEI. The junction had 8 bases not matched to a gene; V was cut back by 10 bases and J by 5 bases. The length of the CDR3 is 14 residues. This chain's CDR3 is CANRAGTGNEKLFF. The CDR3 DNA reads as TGTGCCAACCGGGCCGGGACAGGGAATGAAAAACTGTTTTTT.

The rearrangement joins TRBV9 to TRBJ2-5; 11 nucleotides align to TRBD2. The CDR3 runs to 17 residues. The junction had 8 bases not matched to a gene; V was cut back by 0 bases and J by 4 bases. Per germline, CDR1 SGDLS and CDR2 YYNGEE. Written as DNA, the CDR3 is TGTGCCAGCAGCGTAGGAGCTAGCGGGAGGTGGGGAGAGACCCAGTACTTC. Translated, it gives CASSVGASGRWGETQYF.

CDR3 coding DNA: TGTGCCAGCAGTGAAGCACGGACAGGGGGCGCGAATAGTGAAAAACTGTTTTTT. This encodes CASSEARTGGANSEKLFF. The chain combines TRBV6-1 with TRBJ1-4; TRBD1 aligns across 11 bases. Germline values: CDR1 MNHNS, CDR2 SASEGT. The trim removed 0 bases at V and 7 bases at J, leaving 10 bases unmatched. The CDR3 has 18 residues.

The chain carries TRBV11-2 and TRBJ1-4, with 8 bases that match TRBD1. Germline values: CDR1 SGHAT, CDR2 FQNNGV. The CDR3 runs to 16 residues. V shed 4 bases and J 5 bases; nucleotides not matched to a gene: 9. The CDR3 bases are TGTGCCAGCAGCTCCGGGACAGGTTTTCTCAATGAAAAACTGTTTTTT. Its protein product is CASSSGTGFLNEKLFF. The variable domain in full, completed from reference TRBV11-2 and TRBJ1-4, reads EAGVAQSPRYKIIEKRQSVAFWCNPISGHATLYWYQQILGQGPKLLIQFQNNGVVDDSQLPKDRFSAERLKGVDSTLKIQPAKLEDSAVYLCASSSGTGFLNEKLFFGSGTQLSVL.

This clone appeared a single time. CDR3 region: CASSEQRETQYF. DNA for the CDR3: TGCGCCAGCAGTGAGCAACGAGAGACCCAGTACTTC. V and J are TRBV10-2 and TRBJ2-5; D remains unclear. CDR3 length: 12 amino acids. With 2 bases removed from V and 4 bases from J, the gap between germline ends came to 5 bases. Germline values: CDR1 WSHSY, CDR2 SAAADI.

The rearrangement joins TRBV4-1 to TRBJ2-1; D is possibly TRBD2 (6 bases). The CDR3 spans 15 residues. Per the germline V gene, CDR1 is MGHRA and CDR2 is YSYEKL. Trimming shortened V by 0 bases and J by 4 bases, and 10 bases separated the two germline ends. The chain's CDR3 is CASSQEMEGYNEQFF. The CDR3 DNA reads as TGCGCCAGCAGCCAAGAGATGGAGGGATACAATGAGCAGTTCTTC.

This clone was found a few times. The rearrangement joins TRBV7-8 to TRBJ1-6, with D perhaps TRBD1 (6 bases). With 5 bases removed from V and 5 bases from J, the gap between germline ends came to 16 bases. Germline values: CDR1 SGHVS, CDR2 FQNEAQ. This CDR3 is 16 amino acids long. Here the CDR3 DNA reads TGTGCCAGCAGCCCCCAGGGGTTAACAAATAATTCACCCCTCCACTTT. Translating it yields CASSPQGLTNNSPLHF.

This chain uses TRBV19 with TRBJ1-2; 7 bases match TRBD1. CDR3 length: 15 residues. V gave up 3 bases and J gave up 2 bases; unmatched junction bases: 6. Germline CDR1 reads LNHDA; CDR2 reads SQIVND (reference sequence). The CDR3 bases are TGTGCCAGTAGTATTACATTGGGACAGAACTATGGCTACACCTTC. Translating it yields CASSITLGQNYGYTF.

The chain recombines TRBV4-2 with TRBJ2-1; D unresolved. The V and J ends lost 4 bases and 2 bases respectively, with 12 bases between them. CDR3 length: 15 residues. In germline, CDR1 is LGHNA, CDR2 YNFKEQ. CDR3 in amino acids: CASSPNLVTYNEQFF. As DNA, the CDR3 is TGTGCCAGCAGCCCCAATCTGGTTACCTACAATGAGCAGTTCTTC.

This sequence joins TRBV7-9 and TRBJ2-3; 7 nucleotides match TRBD2. Trimming cost V 4 bases and J 0 bases; bases outside gene matches: 10. The CDR3 covers 17 residues. Germline lookup yields CDR1 SEHNR and CDR2 FQNEAQ (reference sequence). The CDR3 is CASSSWGGPTSTDTQYF. DNA for the CDR3: TGTGCCAGCAGCTCCTGGGGAGGGCCCACTAGCACAGATACGCAGTATTTT.

Only a few counts were recorded for this clone. The chain employs TRBV19 and TRBJ1-6; no clear D. Germline V gene lookup returns CDR1 LNHDA and CDR2 SQIVND (reference sequence). The CDR3 contains 15 residues. V dropped 4 bases and J dropped 7 bases, with 14 bases sitting between them. This chain's CDR3 is CASSTPYAANSPLHF. The CDR3 DNA follows: TGTGCCAGTAGTACTCCATATGCTGCAAATTCACCCCTCCACTTT.

The genes are TRBV5-4 and TRBJ1-1; D may be TRBD1 (5 bases). The germline V and J ends were trimmed by 4 bases and 2 bases, with 12 bases remaining between them. The germline gives CDR1 SGHNT, CDR2 YYREEE (reference sequence). The CDR3 consists of 14 residues. The CDR3 DNA reads TGTGCCAGCAGCCAGACGACAGCAAACACTGAAGCTTTCTTT. As protein: CASSQTTANTEAFF.